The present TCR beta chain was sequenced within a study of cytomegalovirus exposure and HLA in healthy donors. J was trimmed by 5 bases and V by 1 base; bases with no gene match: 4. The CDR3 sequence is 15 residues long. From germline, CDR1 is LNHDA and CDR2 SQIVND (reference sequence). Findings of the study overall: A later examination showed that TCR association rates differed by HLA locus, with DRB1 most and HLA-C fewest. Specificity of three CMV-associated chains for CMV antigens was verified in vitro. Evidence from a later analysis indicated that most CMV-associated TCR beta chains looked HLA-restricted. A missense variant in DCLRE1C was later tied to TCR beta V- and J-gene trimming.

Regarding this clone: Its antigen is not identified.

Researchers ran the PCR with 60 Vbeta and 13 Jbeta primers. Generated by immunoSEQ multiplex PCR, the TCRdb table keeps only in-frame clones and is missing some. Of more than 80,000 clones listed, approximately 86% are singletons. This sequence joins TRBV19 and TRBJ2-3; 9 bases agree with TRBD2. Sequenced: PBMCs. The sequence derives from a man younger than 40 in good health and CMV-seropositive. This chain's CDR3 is CASSIGGRAVDTQYF. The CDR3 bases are TGTGCCAGTAGTATAGGCGGGAGGGCCGTAGATACGCAGTATTTT. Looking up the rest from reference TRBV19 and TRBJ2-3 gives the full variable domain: DGGITQSPKYLFRKEGQNVTLSCEQNLNHDAMYWYRQDPGQGLRLIYYSQIVNDFQKGDIAEGYSVSREKKESFPLTVTSAQKNPTAFYLCASSIGGRAVDTQYFGPGTRLTVL.